The clone carrying this TCR beta chain was seen many times. Its antigen remains unknown. The CDR3 is 12 residues long. V dropped 1 base and J dropped 3 bases, with 6 bases sitting between them. Germline CDR1 reads DFQATT; CDR2 reads SNEGSKA (reference sequence). This sample stems from a study of CD8 T cells in ankylosing spondylitis. Study results and limitations: Matched synovial fluid from ankylosing spondylitis patients was reported to be enriched for disease-linked clones. Relatively rare in peripheral blood, disease-linked clones were also CD8+.

Quantitative molecular-barcoded 5'-RACE generated the TCR beta libraries. Via MiXCR, TCRdb re-called the 5' RACE reads, giving one row per CDR3 protein. The sample has 250,000 or so distinct CDR3 sequences; more than 20% are singletons. The sequenced sample was blood, either unsorted or a sorted T cell fraction (not recorded which). The clonotype was recovered from a male donor with ankylosing spondylitis or in good health (not recorded which). The gene calls are TRBV20-1 and TRBJ1-2; tentative D call: TRBD1 (6 bases). CDR3: CSARGQDYGYTF. The CDR3 nucleotides read TGCAGTGCTAGAGGACAGGACTATGGCTACACCTTC.